This T cell receptor (beta chain) came from a study of OX40 agonist ivuxolimab in advanced cancers. Sequencing used immunoSEQ multiplex PCR; TCRdb keeps in-frame clones, though not all of them. The sample lists 66,000 or so clones; less than 85% were seen once. CDR3 length: 14 amino acids. Trimming cost V 2 bases and J 5 bases; bases outside gene matches: 5. The germline CDR1 and CDR2 sequences are SGDLS and YYNGEE. This sequence originates from an adult with an advanced solid tumor such as melanoma, head and neck, liver or kidney cancer. This specimen consisted of CD4+ or CD8+ T cells sorted from blood, obtained in a trial of the OX40 agonist ivuxolimab. J is TRBJ1-1 and V is TRBV9; 8 bases line up with TRBD1. CDR3 DNA: TGTGCCAGCAGCGTCTCAGGGGGCAAAACTGAAGCTTTCTTT. It specifies CASSVSGGKTEAFF.